This TCR beta chain was retrieved from a study of beta chain features in type 1 diabetes. For the study at large: Summed over all samples, the examined sorted cells came to roughly 110 million. Study results and caveats: It was among patients, rather than healthy donors, that naive, central memory and Treg TCRB repertoires appeared more similar. It was not settled here whether HLA type affects TCRB rearrangement. Among all four CD4+ subsets, Type 1 diabetes patients had TCRB CDR3s that were moderately but significantly shorter.

A single heparinised draw of about 120 mL on average was taken per donor. cDNA synthesis used the whole RNA isolate, giving expressed TCRB sequences. TCRdb's copy holds only in-frame clones and misses some; the assay was immunoSEQ multiplex PCR. This sample has about 160,000 clones, with around 7.8% found just once. Note on this clone: Its cognate antigen is unknown.

Trimming pared 5 bases from V and 2 bases from J, leaving 12 bases between. Germline-derived CDR1 and CDR2 are SGHVS and FQNEAQ. This CDR3 region has 14 residues. The clonotype comes from a woman in her 40s with type 1 diabetes. This sequence joins TRBV7-8 and TRBJ1-2; D uncertain. Input material: central memory CD4+ T cells from blood. The DNA of the CDR3 is TGTGCCAGCAGCACCTGGACTGTGAACTATGGCTACACCTTC. It encodes CASSTWTVNYGYTF.